Each of the 27 T cell receptor beta chains below was sequenced from the same sample in a study of shared clonotypes between healthy human individuals. Sequencing was performed with immunoSEQ multiplex PCR; in TCRdb, only in-frame clones are kept and a portion is missing. The table has nearly 2 million clones, about 95% seen once. Terminally differentiated effector memory CD45RA+ cells were left out of the naive CD8 fraction, which was CD45RO-negative and positively selected for CCR7. Sequences were obtained from naive CD8+ T cells sorted from blood. Receptors were obtained from a man younger than 30 in good health.

The chain couples TRBV11-2 to TRBJ2-7; the match to TRBD1 covers 10 bases. J gave up 4 bases and V 5 bases, and 11 bases lay outside the gene matches. CDR3 length equals 16 residues. In germline, CDR1 is SGHAT, CDR2 FQNNGV. In DNA, the CDR3 is TGTGCCAGCAGCCGTGGTCCCGGGACAGGGGAGTACGAGCAGTACTTC. Translated: CASSRGPGTGEYEQYF.

This chain connects TRBV2 to TRBJ2-3; D perhaps matches TRBD1 (7 bases). The germline V and J ends were trimmed by 6 bases and 4 bases, with 20 bases remaining between them. Germline loops: CDR1 SNHLY, CDR2 FYNNEI. The CDR3 is 16 residues long. The CDR3 DNA is TGTGCCAGCAGACCACCAGGAGGGGGCGTCCCAGATACGCAGTATTTT. It is translated as CASRPPGGGVPDTQYF.

This sequence joins TRBV28 and TRBJ2-1, with TRBD2 as a possible D gene (6 bases). CDR1 and CDR2 (germline): MDHEN, SYDVKM. This CDR3 spans 12 amino acids. The germline V and J ends were trimmed by 11 bases and 2 bases, with 10 bases remaining between them. Written as DNA, the CDR3 is TGTGCCGGAGGGACCACCTACAATGAGCAGTTCTTC. Its protein product is CAGGTTYNEQFF.

The chain links TRBV19 to TRBJ1-1; D call uncertain. V lost 5 bases and J 6 bases, leaving 13 bases between the germline ends. Germline CDR1 and CDR2: LNHDA and SQIVND (reference sequence). There are 13 residues in the CDR3. DNA of the CDR3: TGTGCCAGTAGTCTTCTCCCCGGGGCTGAAGCTTTCTTT. Its protein is CASSLLPGAEAFF.

The chain is built from TRBV13 and TRBJ1-2, with D tentatively TRBD1 (5 bases). The CDR3 runs 12 residues. V gave up 5 bases and J gave up 8 bases, with 12 bases separating them. Germline V gives CDR1 PRHDT, CDR2 FYEKMQ (reference sequence). CDR3 protein: CASSPREVGYTF. CDR3 bases: TGTGCCAGCAGCCCCAGGGAAGTGGGCTACACCTTC.

The chain employs TRBV5-1 and TRBJ2-5; 8 nucleotides agree with TRBD1. V was clipped by 4 bases and J by 2 bases; unmatched bases: 4. Germline CDR1 reads SGHRS; CDR2 reads YFSETQ. CDR3 size: 14 residues. CDR3 coding DNA: TGCGCCAGCAGCCCGGACAGGGCACAAGAGACCCAGTACTTC. It specifies CASSPDRAQETQYF. Complete variable domain (other parts from reference TRBV5-1 and TRBJ2-5): KAGVTQTPRYLIKTRGQQVTLSCSPISGHRSVSWYQQTPGQGLQFLFEYFSETQRNKGNFPGRFSGRQFSNSRSEMNVSTLELGDSALYLCASSPDRAQETQYFGPGTRLLVL.

This chain uses TRBV27 with TRBJ2-7; 7 nucleotides line up with TRBD1. CDR1 is MNHEY, CDR2 SMNVEV, per germline (reference sequence). This CDR3 is built from 13 residues. V shed 6 bases and J 3 bases; nucleotides not matched to a gene: 5. DNA for the CDR3: TGTGCCAGCAGCGAGGACAGGTTCTACGAGCAGTACTTC. The encoded protein is CASSEDRFYEQYF.

This clone was observed once. The V and J genes are TRBV27 and TRBJ2-2; 8 nucleotides match TRBD1. The CDR3 consists of 13 residues. The V segment lost 10 bases and the J segment 4 bases; nucleotides outside the gene matches: 5. Looked up from germline, CDR1 is MNHEY and CDR2 is SMNVEV (reference sequence). The CDR3: CAIGQGGTGELFF. CDR3 DNA sequence: TGTGCCATTGGACAGGGAGGCACCGGGGAGCTGTTTTTT.

The chain is built from TRBV27 and TRBJ2-3; 7 bases agree with TRBD2. The CDR3 is 16 amino acids. The junction had 14 bases not matched to a gene; V was cut back by 6 bases and J by 5 bases. Germline CDR1 is MNHEY and CDR2 is SMNVEV (reference sequence). The CDR3 loop reads CASSPTHPLAGDTQYF. The CDR3, as DNA: TGTGCCAGCAGCCCAACCCACCCTTTAGCGGGAGATACGCAGTATTTT.

The gene calls are TRBV30 and TRBJ2-3; D not certain. Germline loops: CDR1 GTSNPN, CDR2 SVGIG (reference sequence). V was trimmed by 8 bases and J by 4 bases, leaving 13 bases between them. This CDR3 contains 12 residues. As DNA, the CDR3 is TGTGCCGGCGGCATGTACGCAGATACGCAGTATTTT. This sequence encodes CAGGMYADTQYF.

As for this clone: The sample contains more than one DNA sequence encoding this CDR3. CDR3 residues: CASSVAESYEQYF. Written as DNA, the CDR3 is TGTGCCAGCAGCGTAGCGGAGTCCTACGAGCAGTACTTC. The chain is built from TRBV9 and TRBJ2-7; no reliable D call. This CDR3 contains 13 residues. V dropped 0 bases and J dropped 1 base, with 5 bases sitting between them. Germline CDR1 is SGDLS and CDR2 is YYNGEE. The whole variable domain, remainder taken from reference TRBV9 and TRBJ2-7, is DSGVTQTPKHLITATGQRVTLRCSPRSGDLSVYWYQQSLDQGLQFLIQYYNGEERAKGNILERFSAQQFPDLHSELNLSSLELGDSALYFCASSVAESYEQYFGPGTRLTVT.

A note on this clone: A junction boundary mismatches the germline segment, possibly from a read error. Other DNA sequences in the sample encode the same CDR3. V gene TRBV7-7 combines with J gene TRBJ2-7; the match to TRBD1 covers 8 bases. Germline loops: CDR1 SSHAT, CDR2 FNYEAQ (reference sequence). This CDR3 has 14 amino acids. CDR3 in DNA: TGTGCTAGCAGCTTGGGGACAGGCTCCTACGAGCAGTACTTC. This codes for CASSLGTGSYEQYF.

With regard to this clone: The same CDR3 can be traced to other DNA sequences in this sample. This sequence joins TRBV4-1 and TRBJ1-1, with D tentatively TRBD1 (5 bases). The CDR3 is 14 amino acids. Germline-derived CDR1 and CDR2 are MGHRA and YSYEKL. V was clipped by 4 bases and J by 1 base, with 10 bases between them. CDR3 DNA: TGCGCCAGCAGCCTAACCGGGGGGAACACTGAAGCTTTCTTT. Amino acid sequence: CASSLTGGNTEAFF.

The chain is built from TRBV6-5 and TRBJ1-2, with D possibly TRBD1 on 5 matching bases. V lost 2 bases, J lost 5 bases, and 15 bases lay in between. There are 15 residues in the CDR3. Germline values: CDR1 MNHEY, CDR2 SVGAGI. Here the CDR3 DNA reads TGTGCCAGCAGTTACGGGGACCAAGACGTGTATGGCTACACCTTC. Translating gives CASSYGDQDVYGYTF.

The chain employs TRBV7-9 and TRBJ2-5; D is unclear. This CDR3 contains 15 residues. Trimming took off 3 bases at V and 5 bases at J, with 16 bases between the two ends. CDR1 and CDR2 from the germline V gene are SEHNR and FQNEAQ (reference sequence). For the CDR3, the DNA is TGTGCCAGCAGCTTTGAATTGCAAGGTGGGGAGACCCAGTACTTC. Encoded protein: CASSFELQGGETQYF.

The V gene is TRBV4-1, the J gene TRBJ2-7; 10 positions agree with TRBD2. The CDR3 totals 16 residues. The germline CDR1 and CDR2 sequences are MGHRA and YSYEKL. V shed 0 bases, J shed 5 bases, and the junction held 7 bases outside the gene matches. The CDR3 protein is CASSQDRASGSNEQYF. CDR3 nucleotides: TGCGCCAGCAGCCAAGATAGAGCTAGCGGGAGCAACGAGCAGTACTTC.

Only one count was recorded for this clone. The chain combines TRBV27 with TRBJ2-1; D perhaps matches TRBD2 (6 bases). Germline CDR1 and CDR2: MNHEY and SMNVEV (reference sequence). Trimming left V 4 bases short and J 6 bases short, with 16 bases between. The CDR3 runs 15 residues. The CDR3 protein is CASSSWDFLFNEQFF. In DNA form, the CDR3 reads TGTGCCAGCAGTTCCTGGGACTTTCTTTTCAATGAGCAGTTCTTC.

This sequence joins TRBV6-5 and TRBJ2-7; D might be TRBD1 or TRBD2, each matching 8 bases. The germline V and J ends were trimmed by 6 bases and 6 bases, with 18 bases remaining between them. The CDR3 is 14 residues long. Per germline, CDR1 MNHEY and CDR2 SVGAGI. CDR3 amino acids: CASSFGQGLGEQYF. As DNA, the CDR3 is TGTGCCAGCAGCTTCGGACAGGGACTAGGCGAGCAGTACTTC.

This clone appeared once. The chain carries TRBV6-6 and TRBJ2-1, with 9 bases lining up with TRBD2. Trimming removed 2 bases from V and 8 bases from J; junction bases left unmatched: 10. The germline V gene has CDR1 MNHNY and CDR2 SVGAGI (reference sequence). CDR3 size: 16 residues. As DNA, the CDR3 is TGTGCCAGCAGTTACCCCATCGGTAGCGGGGGTTATGAGCAGTTCTTC. Translation gives CASSYPIGSGGYEQFF.

The rearrangement links TRBV11-2 to TRBJ2-1; no definite D call. Germline lookup yields CDR1 SGHAT and CDR2 FQNNGV. This CDR3 spans 15 amino acids. Trimming removed 7 bases from V and 3 bases from J, with 16 bases in between. The CDR3 is CASTLEVGSYNEQFF. The CDR3 region has the DNA TGTGCCAGCACCCTAGAGGTGGGCAGCTACAATGAGCAGTTCTTC.

The gene calls are TRBV7-8 and TRBJ1-2; possibly TRBD1 for D (5 bases). From germline, CDR1 is SGHVS and CDR2 FQNEAQ. V lost 5 bases and J 3 bases, leaving 10 bases between the germline ends. The CDR3 is 13 residues long. CDR3 in DNA: TGTGCCAGCAGCATTTTAGGGGACTATGGCTACACCTTC. It encodes CASSILGDYGYTF.

The chain employs TRBV5-1 and TRBJ2-1; D is uncertain. From germline, CDR1 is SGHRS and CDR2 YFSETQ. The CDR3 has 13 amino acids. V was pared by 0 bases and J by 7 bases, with 8 bases between. The CDR3 reads CASSLALGNEQFF. In DNA, the CDR3 is TGCGCCAGCAGCTTGGCGTTGGGGAATGAGCAGTTCTTC.

The chain combines TRBV28 with TRBJ2-7; D is tentatively TRBD1 or TRBD2 (6 bases each). V lost 4 bases and J lost 6, with 22 bases in between. The germline V gene has CDR1 MDHEN and CDR2 SYDVKM. This CDR3 contains 16 residues. The CDR3 region is CASSSPRGKGVLEQYF. The CDR3 DNA is TGTGCCAGCAGTTCCCCCCGCGGGAAGGGGGTCCTCGAGCAGTACTTC.

The chain recombines TRBV7-9 with TRBJ1-1; possibly TRBD1 for D (5 bases). The V end was cut by 7 bases, the J end by 5 bases, with 14 bases between. Germline V lookup: CDR1 SEHNR, CDR2 FQNEAQ (reference sequence). The CDR3 is 13 amino acids. CDR3 bases: TGTGCCAGCATTGTTCTTGGGGGTACTGAAGCTTTCTTT. This codes for CASIVLGGTEAFF.

The rearrangement links TRBV7-9 to TRBJ2-4; 15 bases agree with TRBD2. V was pared by 5 bases and J by 6 bases, with 5 bases of the junction left unmatched. There are 16 residues in the CDR3. In germline, CDR1 is SEHNR, CDR2 FQNEAQ (reference sequence). CDR3 bases: TGTGCCAGCAGCCCTCGGACTAGCGGGAGGGCAAACATTCAGTACTTC. It codes for CASSPRTSGRANIQYF.

This chain links TRBV4-1 with TRBJ1-5; a possible D gene is TRBD1 (5 bases). The ends were cut back, 0 bases at V and 6 bases at J, with 12 bases in the middle. There are 15 residues in the CDR3. CDR1 MGHRA and CDR2 YSYEKL come from the germline V gene. This CDR3 is CASSQEVGLRQPQHF. CDR3 bases: TGCGCCAGCAGCCAAGAAGTGGGGCTGCGTCAGCCCCAGCATTTT.

The chain couples TRBV5-6 to TRBJ1-1, with D perhaps TRBD1 (6 bases). The CDR3 has 16 amino acids. Between the trimmed V and J ends, which lost 0 bases and 1 base, there was a span of 13 bases. Germline assignment: CDR1 SGHDT and CDR2 YYEEEE. CDR3 residues: CASSLAPGHENTEAFF. The CDR3, as DNA: TGTGCCAGCAGCTTGGCCCCGGGACACGAGAACACTGAAGCTTTCTTT.